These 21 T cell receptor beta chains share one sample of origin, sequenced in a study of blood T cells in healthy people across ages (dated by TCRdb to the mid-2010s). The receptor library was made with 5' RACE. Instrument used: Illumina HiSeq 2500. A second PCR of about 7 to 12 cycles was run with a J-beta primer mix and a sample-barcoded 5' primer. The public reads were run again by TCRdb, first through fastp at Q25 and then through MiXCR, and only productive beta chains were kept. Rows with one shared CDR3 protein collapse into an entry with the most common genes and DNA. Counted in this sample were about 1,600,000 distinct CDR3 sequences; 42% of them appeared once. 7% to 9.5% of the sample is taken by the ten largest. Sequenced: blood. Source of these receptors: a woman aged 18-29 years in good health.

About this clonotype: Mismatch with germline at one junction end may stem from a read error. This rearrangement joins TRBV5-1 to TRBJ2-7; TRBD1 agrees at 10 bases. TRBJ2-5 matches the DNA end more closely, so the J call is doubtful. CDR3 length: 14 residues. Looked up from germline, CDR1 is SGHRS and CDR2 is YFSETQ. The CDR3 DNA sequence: TGCGCCAACAGCGAAAGGGACAGGGGAGAGACCCAGTACTTC. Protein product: CANSERDRGETQYF.

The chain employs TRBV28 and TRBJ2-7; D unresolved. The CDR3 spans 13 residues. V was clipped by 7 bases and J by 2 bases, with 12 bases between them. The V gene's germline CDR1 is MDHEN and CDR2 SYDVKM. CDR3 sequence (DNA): TGTGCCAGCACCCTGGCCCCCGCCTACGAGCAGTACTTC. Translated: CASTLAPAYEQYF.

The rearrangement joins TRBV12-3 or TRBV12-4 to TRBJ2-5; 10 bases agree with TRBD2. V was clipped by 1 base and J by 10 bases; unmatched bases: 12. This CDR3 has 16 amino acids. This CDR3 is CASSLGLAGAAKRQYF. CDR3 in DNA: TGTGCCAGCAGTTTAGGCCTAGCGGGGGCTGCAAAACGCCAGTACTTC.

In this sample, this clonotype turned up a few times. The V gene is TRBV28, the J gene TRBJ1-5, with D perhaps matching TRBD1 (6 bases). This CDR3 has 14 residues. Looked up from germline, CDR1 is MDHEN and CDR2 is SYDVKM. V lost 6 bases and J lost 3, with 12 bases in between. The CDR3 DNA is TGTGCCAGCAGCACCGGACAGAACAATCAGCCCCAGCATTTT. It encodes CASSTGQNNQPQHF. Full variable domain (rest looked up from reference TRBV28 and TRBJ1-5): DVKVTQSSRYLVKRTGEKVFLECVQDMDHENMFWYRQDPGLGLRLIYFSYDVKMKEKGDIPEGYSVSREKKERFSLILESASTNQTSMYLCASSTGQNNQPQHFGDGTRLSIL.

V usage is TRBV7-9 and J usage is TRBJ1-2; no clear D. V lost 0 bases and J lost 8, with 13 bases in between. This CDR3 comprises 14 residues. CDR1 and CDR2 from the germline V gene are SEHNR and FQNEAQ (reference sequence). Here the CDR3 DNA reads TGTGCCAGCAGCTTAGCCCTCTTAGATGTGGGCTACACCTTC. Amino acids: CASSLALLDVGYTF.

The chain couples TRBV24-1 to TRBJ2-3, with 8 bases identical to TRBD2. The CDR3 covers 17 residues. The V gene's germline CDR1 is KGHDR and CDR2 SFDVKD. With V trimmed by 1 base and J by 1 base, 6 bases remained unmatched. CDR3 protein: CATSDFYGGAGTDTQYF. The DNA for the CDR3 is TGTGCCACCAGTGATTTCTACGGGGGGGCCGGCACAGATACGCAGTATTTT.

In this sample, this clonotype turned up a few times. CDR3 nucleotide sequence: TGTGCCATCACCCGAACAGGGGTTGAGGAGCAGTACTTC. It translates to CAITRTGVEEQYF. This rearrangement joins TRBV10-3 to TRBJ2-7; 7 bases fit TRBD1. The CDR3 runs to 13 residues. The V gene's germline CDR1 is ENHRY and CDR2 SYGVKD. V trimming: 7 bases; J trimming: 7 bases; junction bases outside the gene matches: 10.

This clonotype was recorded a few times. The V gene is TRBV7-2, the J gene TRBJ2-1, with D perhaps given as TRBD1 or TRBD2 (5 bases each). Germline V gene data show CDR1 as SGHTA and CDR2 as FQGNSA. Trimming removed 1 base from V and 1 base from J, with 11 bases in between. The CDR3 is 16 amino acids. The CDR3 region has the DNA TGTGCCAGCAGCTTAGTGGGGACCGGGTCCTACAATGAGCAGTTCTTC. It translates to CASSLVGTGSYNEQFF.

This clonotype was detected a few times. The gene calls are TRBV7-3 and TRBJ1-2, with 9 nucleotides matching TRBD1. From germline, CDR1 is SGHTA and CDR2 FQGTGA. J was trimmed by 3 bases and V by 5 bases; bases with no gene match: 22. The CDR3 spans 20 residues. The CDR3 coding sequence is TGTGCCAGCAGCCCAGGGACAGGGATCAAGTCAGCTTTAAACTACTATGGCTACACCTTC. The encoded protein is CASSPGTGIKSALNYYGYTF.

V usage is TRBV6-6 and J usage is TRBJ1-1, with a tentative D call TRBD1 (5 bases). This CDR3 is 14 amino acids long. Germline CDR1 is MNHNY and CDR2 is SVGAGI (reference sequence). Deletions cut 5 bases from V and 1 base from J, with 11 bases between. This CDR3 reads CASSHPGTNTEAFF. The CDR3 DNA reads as TGTGCCAGCAGTCACCCAGGGACGAACACTGAAGCTTTCTTT.

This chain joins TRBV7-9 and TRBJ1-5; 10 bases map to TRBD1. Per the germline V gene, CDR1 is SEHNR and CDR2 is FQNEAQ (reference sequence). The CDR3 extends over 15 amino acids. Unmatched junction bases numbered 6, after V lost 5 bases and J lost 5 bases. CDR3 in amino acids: CASSPLTGGYQPQHF. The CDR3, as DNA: TGTGCCAGCAGCCCCTTGACAGGGGGCTATCAGCCCCAGCATTTT. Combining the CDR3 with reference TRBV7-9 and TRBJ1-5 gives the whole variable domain DTGVSQNPRHKITKRGQNVTFRCDPISEHNRLYWYRQTLGQGPEFLTYFQNEAQLEKSRLLSDRFSAERPKGSFSTLEIQRTEQGDSAMYLCASSPLTGGYQPQHFGDGTRLSIL.

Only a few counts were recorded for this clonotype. The CDR3 sequence: CSAASTSGASYEQYF. Written as DNA, the CDR3 is TGCAGTGCTGCCTCGACTAGCGGGGCCTCCTACGAGCAGTACTTC. V is TRBV20-1 and J is TRBJ2-7; 11 bases align to TRBD2. V lost 5 bases to trimming and J lost 0 bases; unmatched junction nucleotides: 6. Germline values: CDR1 DFQATT, CDR2 SNEGSKA (reference sequence). This CDR3 region has 15 residues.

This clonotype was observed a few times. CDR3 DNA: TGTGCCAGCAGTTTAGCGCTGGGAAACAATGAGCAGTACTTC. The encoded protein is CASSLALGNNEQYF. The rearrangement uses TRBV12-3 or TRBV12-4 and TRBJ2-7, with unresolved D. Trimming left V 0 bases short and J 7 bases short, with 13 bases between. The CDR3 extends over 14 amino acids.

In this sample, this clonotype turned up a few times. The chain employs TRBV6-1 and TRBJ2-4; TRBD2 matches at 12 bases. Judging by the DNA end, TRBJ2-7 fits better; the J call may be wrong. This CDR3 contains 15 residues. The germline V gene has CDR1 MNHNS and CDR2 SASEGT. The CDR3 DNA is TGTGCCAGCAGTGAAACTAGCGGGGGGACGGGCGAGCAGTACTTC. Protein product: CASSETSGGTGEQYF.

DNA for the CDR3: TGCGCCAGCAGCCAAGATCAGGGGGGGGGCCGGAAAGACACTGAAGCTTTCTTT. Amino acid sequence: CASSQDQGGGRKDTEAFF. The V gene is TRBV4-1, the J gene TRBJ1-1; 7 nucleotides line up with TRBD1. Unmatched junction bases numbered 13, after V lost 0 bases and J lost 3 bases. This CDR3 comprises 18 residues. CDR1 and CDR2 (germline): MGHRA, YSYEKL.

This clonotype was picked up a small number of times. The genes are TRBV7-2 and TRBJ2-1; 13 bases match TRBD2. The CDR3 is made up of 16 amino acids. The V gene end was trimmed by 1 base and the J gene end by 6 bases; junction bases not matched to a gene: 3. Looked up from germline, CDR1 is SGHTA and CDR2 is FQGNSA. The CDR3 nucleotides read TGTGCCAGCAGCTTAGATGGACTAGCGGGAGTCAATGAGCAGTTCTTC. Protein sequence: CASSLDGLAGVNEQFF. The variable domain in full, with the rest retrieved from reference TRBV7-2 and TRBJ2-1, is GAGVSQSPSNKVTEKGKDVELRCDPISGHTALYWYRQSLGQGLEFLIYFQGNSAPDKSGLPSDRFSAERTGGSVSTLTIQRTQQEDSAVYLCASSLDGLAGVNEQFFGPGTRLTVL.

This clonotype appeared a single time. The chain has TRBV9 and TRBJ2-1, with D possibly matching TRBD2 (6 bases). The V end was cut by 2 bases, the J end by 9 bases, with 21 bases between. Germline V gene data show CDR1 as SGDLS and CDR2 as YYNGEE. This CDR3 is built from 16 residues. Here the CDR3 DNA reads TGTGCCAGCAGCGTTTCTCCCACGGGACTGGGTGGTGAGCAGTTCTTC. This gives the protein CASSVSPTGLGGEQFF.

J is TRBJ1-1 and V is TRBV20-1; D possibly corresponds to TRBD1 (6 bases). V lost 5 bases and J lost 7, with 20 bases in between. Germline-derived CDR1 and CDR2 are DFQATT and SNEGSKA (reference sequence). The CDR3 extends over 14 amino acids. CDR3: CSAVAGTGLREAFF. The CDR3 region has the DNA TGCAGTGCTGTCGCCGGAACAGGGTTGCGTGAAGCTTTCTTT.

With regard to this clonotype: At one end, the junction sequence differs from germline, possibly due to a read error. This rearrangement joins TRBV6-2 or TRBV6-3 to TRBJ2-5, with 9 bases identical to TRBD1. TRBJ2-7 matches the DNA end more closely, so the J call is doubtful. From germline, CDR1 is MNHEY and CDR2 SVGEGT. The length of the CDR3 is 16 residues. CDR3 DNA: TGTGCCAACAGTTACTCGATCGCGGGACAGGGATACGAGCAGTACTTC. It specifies CANSYSIAGQGYEQYF.

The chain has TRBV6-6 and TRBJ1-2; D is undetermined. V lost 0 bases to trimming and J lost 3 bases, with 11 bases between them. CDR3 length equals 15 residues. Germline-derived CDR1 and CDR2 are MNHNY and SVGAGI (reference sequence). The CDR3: CASSYSRQLDYGYTF. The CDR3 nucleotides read TGTGCCAGCAGTTACTCAAGGCAGTTGGACTATGGCTACACCTTC.

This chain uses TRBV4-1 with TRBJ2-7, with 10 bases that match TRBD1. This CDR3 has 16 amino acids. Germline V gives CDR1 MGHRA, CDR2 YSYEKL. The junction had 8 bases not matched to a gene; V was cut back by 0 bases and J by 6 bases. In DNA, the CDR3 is TGCGCCAGCAGCCAAGATGGAGGGACAGGGGAGGTCGAGCAGTACTTC. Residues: CASSQDGGTGEVEQYF.